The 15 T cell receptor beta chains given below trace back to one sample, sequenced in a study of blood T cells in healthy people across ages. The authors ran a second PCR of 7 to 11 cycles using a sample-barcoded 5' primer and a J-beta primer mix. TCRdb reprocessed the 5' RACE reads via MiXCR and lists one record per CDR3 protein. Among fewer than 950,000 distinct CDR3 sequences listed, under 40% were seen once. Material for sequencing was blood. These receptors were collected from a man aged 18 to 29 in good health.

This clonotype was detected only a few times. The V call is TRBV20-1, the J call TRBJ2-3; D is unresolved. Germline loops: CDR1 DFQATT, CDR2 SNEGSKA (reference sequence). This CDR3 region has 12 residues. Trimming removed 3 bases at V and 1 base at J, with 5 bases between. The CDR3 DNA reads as TGCAGTGCTAGCGGGCGCACAGATACGCAGTATTTT. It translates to CSASGRTDTQYF.

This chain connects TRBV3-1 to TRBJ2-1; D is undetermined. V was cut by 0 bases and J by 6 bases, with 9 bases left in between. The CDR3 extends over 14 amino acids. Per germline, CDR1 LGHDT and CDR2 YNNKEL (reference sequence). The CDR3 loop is CASSQDKESNEQFF. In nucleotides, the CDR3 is TGTGCCAGCAGCCAAGATAAGGAGTCCAATGAGCAGTTCTTC.

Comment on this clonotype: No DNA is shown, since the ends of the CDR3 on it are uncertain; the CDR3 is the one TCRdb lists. CDR3 loop: CASSLAGVGQGNSEFF. The chain is built from TRBV5-1 and TRBJ2-1; the table's D call, TRBD1, has no DNA check behind it. Termini included, the CDR3 measures 16 amino acids. In germline, CDR1 is SGHRS, CDR2 YFSETQ.

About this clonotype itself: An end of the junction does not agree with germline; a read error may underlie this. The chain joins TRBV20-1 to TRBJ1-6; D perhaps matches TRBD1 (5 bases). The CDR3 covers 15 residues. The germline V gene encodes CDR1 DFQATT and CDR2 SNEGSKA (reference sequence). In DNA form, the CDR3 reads TGCAGTGCTAGGTCTCCGGGACGAGGAAATTCACCCCCCCACTTT. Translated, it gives CSARSPGRGNSPPHF.

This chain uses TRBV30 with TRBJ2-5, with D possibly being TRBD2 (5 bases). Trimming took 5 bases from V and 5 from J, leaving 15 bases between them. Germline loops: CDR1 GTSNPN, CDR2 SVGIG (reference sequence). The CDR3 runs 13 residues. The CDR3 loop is CAWGQRAVETQYF. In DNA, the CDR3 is TGTGCCTGGGGCCAGCGAGCGGTGGAGACCCAGTACTTC.

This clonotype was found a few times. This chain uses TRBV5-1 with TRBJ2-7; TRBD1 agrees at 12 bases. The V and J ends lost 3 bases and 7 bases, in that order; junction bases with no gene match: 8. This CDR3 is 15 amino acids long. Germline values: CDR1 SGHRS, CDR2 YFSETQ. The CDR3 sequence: CASSSGTGGFDEQYF. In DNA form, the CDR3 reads TGCGCCAGCAGCTCCGGGACAGGGGGCTTCGATGAGCAGTACTTC.

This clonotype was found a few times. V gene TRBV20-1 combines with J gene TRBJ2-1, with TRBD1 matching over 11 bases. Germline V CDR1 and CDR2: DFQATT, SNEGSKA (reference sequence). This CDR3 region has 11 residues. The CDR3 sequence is CAGQGGNEQFF. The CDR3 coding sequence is TGCGCGGGACAGGGGGGCAATGAGCAGTTCTTC.

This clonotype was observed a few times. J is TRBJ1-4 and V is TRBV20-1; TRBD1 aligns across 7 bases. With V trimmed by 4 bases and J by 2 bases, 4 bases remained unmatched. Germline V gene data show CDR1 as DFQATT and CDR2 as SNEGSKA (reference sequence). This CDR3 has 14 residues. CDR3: CSAKTGTTNEKLFF. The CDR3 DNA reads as TGCAGTGCTAAGACAGGGACTACTAATGAAAAACTGTTTTTT.

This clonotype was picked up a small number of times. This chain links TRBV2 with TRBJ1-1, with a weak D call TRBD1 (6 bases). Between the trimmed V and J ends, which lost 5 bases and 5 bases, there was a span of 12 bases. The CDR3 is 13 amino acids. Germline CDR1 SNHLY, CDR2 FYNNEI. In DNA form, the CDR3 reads TGTGCCAGCAGTCACAGGGTAGGGACTGAAGCTTTCTTT. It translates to CASSHRVGTEAFF.

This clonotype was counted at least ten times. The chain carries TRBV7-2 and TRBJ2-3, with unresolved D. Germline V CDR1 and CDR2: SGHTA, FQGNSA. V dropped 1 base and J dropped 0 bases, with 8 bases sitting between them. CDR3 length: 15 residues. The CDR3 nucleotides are TGTGCCAGCAGCTTAGGCCAGGTTAGCACAGATACGCAGTATTTT. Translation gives CASSLGQVSTDTQYF.

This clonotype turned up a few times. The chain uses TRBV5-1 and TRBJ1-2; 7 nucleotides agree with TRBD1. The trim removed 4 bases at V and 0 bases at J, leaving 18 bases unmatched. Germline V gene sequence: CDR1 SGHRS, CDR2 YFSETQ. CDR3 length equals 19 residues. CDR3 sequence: CASSGKKPGQKVPNYGYTF. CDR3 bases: TGCGCCAGCAGCGGAAAAAAACCGGGACAGAAGGTTCCTAACTATGGCTACACCTTC.

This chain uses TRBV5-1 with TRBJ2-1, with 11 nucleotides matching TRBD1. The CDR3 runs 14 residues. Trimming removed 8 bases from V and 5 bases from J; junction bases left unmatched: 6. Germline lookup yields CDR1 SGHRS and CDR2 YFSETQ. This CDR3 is CASSAGQGDNEQFF. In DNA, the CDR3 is TGCGCCAGTAGCGCGGGACAGGGGGACAATGAGCAGTTCTTC.

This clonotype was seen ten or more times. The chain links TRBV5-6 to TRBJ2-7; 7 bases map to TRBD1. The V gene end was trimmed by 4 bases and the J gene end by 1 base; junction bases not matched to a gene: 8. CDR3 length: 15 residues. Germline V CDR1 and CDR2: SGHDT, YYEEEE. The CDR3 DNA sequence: TGTGCCAGCAGCCTAACCGGGACAGCGTCCTACGAGCAGTACTTC. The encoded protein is CASSLTGTASYEQYF.

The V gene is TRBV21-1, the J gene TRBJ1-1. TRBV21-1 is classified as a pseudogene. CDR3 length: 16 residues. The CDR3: CASSKGLGWVNTEAFF. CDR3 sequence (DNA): TGTGCCAGCAGCAAAGGATTGGGCTGGGTGAACACTGAAGCTTTCTTT.

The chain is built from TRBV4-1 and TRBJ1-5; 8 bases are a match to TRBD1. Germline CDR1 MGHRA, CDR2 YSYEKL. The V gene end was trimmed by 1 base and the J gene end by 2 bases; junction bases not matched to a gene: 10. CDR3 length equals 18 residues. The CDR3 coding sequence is TGCGCCAGCAGCCAAGGGACAGGGAAAGGGTGGGGCAATCAGCCCCAGCATTTT. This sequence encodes CASSQGTGKGWGNQPQHF.